A single sample is the source of the 7 T cell receptor beta chains below, sequenced in a study of blood T cell repertoires in COVID-19. Profiled with immunoSEQ multiplex PCR; TCRdb holds only in-frame clones, not every one. Among tens of thousands of clones listed, roughly four fifths were seen once. Input material: peripheral blood. The receptor source for this set is a man aged 60 to 75 with COVID-19, enrolled during active disease.

The DNA for the CDR3 is TGTGCCAGCAGCTTAGGAGGGGGACGGGGCAATCAGCCCCAGCATTTT. Residues: CASSLGGGRGNQPQHF. The V and J genes are TRBV7-6 and TRBJ1-5; perhaps TRBD1 as D (6 bases). Germline CDR1 SGHVS, CDR2 FNYEAQ. V was trimmed by 1 base and J by 2 bases, leaving 12 bases between them. The CDR3 totals 16 residues.

The chain carries TRBV20-1 and TRBJ1-2; perhaps TRBD1 as D (6 bases). Germline-derived CDR1 and CDR2 are DFQATT and SNEGSKA (reference sequence). The ends were cut back, 3 bases at V and 4 bases at J, with 15 bases in the middle. This CDR3 region has 14 residues. The CDR3 DNA reads as TGCAGTGCTAGTAAGGCGGGCAGGGGCTATGGCTACACCTTC. This sequence encodes CSASKAGRGYGYTF.

This chain connects TRBV6-6 to TRBJ2-2; TRBD2 matches 7 bases. Germline values: CDR1 MNHNY, CDR2 SVGAGI (reference sequence). J was trimmed by 5 bases and V by 4 bases; bases with no gene match: 7. The CDR3 has 15 amino acids. This CDR3 is CASSFGLEGTGELFF. The DNA for the CDR3 is TGTGCCAGCAGTTTCGGACTAGAAGGAACCGGGGAGCTGTTTTTT.

The table lists this clone with a few counts. The chain is built from TRBV7-6 and TRBJ2-3, with 10 bases matching TRBD2. The V segment lost 5 bases and the J segment 3 bases; nucleotides outside the gene matches: 8. The CDR3 loop spans 16 amino acids. Germline CDR1 SGHVS, CDR2 FNYEAQ. DNA for the CDR3: TGTGCCAGCAGCATGAAGGGACTAGCGACGACAGATACGCAGTATTTT. Translation gives CASSMKGLATTDTQYF. The variable domain in full, with the rest retrieved from reference TRBV7-6 and TRBJ2-3, is GAGVSQSPRYKVTKRGQDVALRCDPISGHVSLYWYRQALGQGPEFLTYFNYEAQQDKSGLPNDRFSAERPEGSISTLTIQRTEQRDSAMYRCASSMKGLATTDTQYFGPGTRLTVL.

The chain is built from TRBV5-4 and TRBJ2-6; D is perhaps TRBD1 (5 bases). V was shortened by 6 bases and J by 4 bases, with 8 bases between the two germline ends. CDR1 is SGHNT, CDR2 YYREEE, per germline (reference sequence). The CDR3 has 13 amino acids. The chain's CDR3 is CASKGLGANVLTF. CDR3 nucleotides: TGTGCCAGCAAGGGGCTGGGGGCCAACGTCCTGACTTTC.

J is TRBJ1-1 and V is TRBV29-1, with TRBD1 identical over 9 bases. The CDR3 has 14 amino acids. CDR1 and CDR2 (germline): SQVTM, ANQGSEA. With V trimmed by 6 bases and J by 3 bases, 8 bases remained unmatched. In nucleotides, the CDR3 is TGCAGCGTCAGCCGGGACAGGGATTACACTGAAGCTTTCTTT. Translating it yields CSVSRDRDYTEAFF.

This clone has just a few counts. The V gene is TRBV24-1, the J gene TRBJ2-3, with 7 bases that match TRBD1. Germline CDR1 reads KGHDR; CDR2 reads SFDVKD. This CDR3 has 15 residues. V trimming: 5 bases; J trimming: 2 bases; junction bases outside the gene matches: 6. The CDR3 spells CATSGGTDLTDTQYF. The CDR3 DNA follows: TGTGCCACCAGTGGTGGGACAGACCTCACAGATACGCAGTATTTT.